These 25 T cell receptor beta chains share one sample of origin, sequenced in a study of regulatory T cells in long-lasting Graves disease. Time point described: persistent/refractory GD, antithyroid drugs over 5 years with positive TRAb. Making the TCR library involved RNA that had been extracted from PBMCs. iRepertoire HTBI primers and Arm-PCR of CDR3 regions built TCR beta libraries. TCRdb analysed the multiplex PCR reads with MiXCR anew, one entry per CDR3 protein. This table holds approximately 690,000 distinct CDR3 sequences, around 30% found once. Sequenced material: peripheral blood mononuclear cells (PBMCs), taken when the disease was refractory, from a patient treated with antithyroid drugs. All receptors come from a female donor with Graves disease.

The DNA for the CDR3 is TGCAGTGCAACCGGGACTCTGAACACTGAAGCTTTCTTT. This encodes CSATGTLNTEAFF. The chain employs TRBV20-1 and TRBJ1-1; weak D call: TRBD1 (5 bases). V was cut by 6 bases and J by 0 bases, with 11 bases left in between. The V gene's germline CDR1 is DFQATT and CDR2 SNEGSKA (reference sequence). The CDR3 covers 13 residues.

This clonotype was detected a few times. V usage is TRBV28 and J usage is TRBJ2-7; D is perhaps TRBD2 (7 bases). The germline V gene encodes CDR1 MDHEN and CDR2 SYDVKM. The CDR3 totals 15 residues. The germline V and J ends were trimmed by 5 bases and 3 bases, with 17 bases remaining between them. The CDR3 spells CASSPGGGSFYEQYF. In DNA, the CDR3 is TGTGCCAGCAGTCCGGGGGGCGGGAGCTTCTACGAGCAGTACTTC. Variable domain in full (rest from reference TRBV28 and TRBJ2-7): DVKVTQSSRYLVKRTGEKVFLECVQDMDHENMFWYRQDPGLGLRLIYFSYDVKMKEKGDIPEGYSVSREKKERFSLILESASTNQTSMYLCASSPGGGSFYEQYFGPGTRLTVT.

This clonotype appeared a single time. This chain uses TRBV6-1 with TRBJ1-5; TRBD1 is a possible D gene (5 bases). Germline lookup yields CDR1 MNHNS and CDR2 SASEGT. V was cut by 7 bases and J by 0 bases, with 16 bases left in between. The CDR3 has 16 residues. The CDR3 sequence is CASTQRVGGSNQPQHF. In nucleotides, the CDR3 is TGTGCCAGCACTCAAAGGGTGGGGGGTAGCAATCAGCCCCAGCATTTT.

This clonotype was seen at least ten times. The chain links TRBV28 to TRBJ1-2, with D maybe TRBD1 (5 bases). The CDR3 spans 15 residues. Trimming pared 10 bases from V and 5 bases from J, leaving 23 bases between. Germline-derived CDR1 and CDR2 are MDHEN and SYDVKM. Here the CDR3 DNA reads TGTGCCACCGCCACGATCCCCGGGACGGGGTATGGCTACACCTTC. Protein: CATATIPGTGYGYTF.

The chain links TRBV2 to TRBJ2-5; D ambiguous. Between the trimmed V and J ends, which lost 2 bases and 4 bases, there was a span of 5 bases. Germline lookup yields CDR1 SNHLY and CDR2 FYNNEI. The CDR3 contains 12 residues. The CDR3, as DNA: TGTGCCAGCAGTGAATACGCAGAGACCCAGTACTTC. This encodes CASSEYAETQYF.

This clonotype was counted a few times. The CDR3 region has the DNA TGCAGTGCTAGGCTCCGGGACAGGGGGAGGGGCACTGAAGCTTTCTTT. It translates to CSARLRDRGRGTEAFF. The chain uses TRBV20-1 and TRBJ1-1; the match to TRBD1 covers 11 bases. The CDR3 has 16 residues. Trimming removed 3 bases from V and 4 bases from J; junction bases left unmatched: 10. CDR1 is DFQATT and CDR2 is SNEGSKA in the germline V gene (reference sequence).

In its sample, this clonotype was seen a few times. CDR3 region: CASRRAAMNTEAFF. CDR3 nucleotides: TGTGCCAGCCGACGAGCAGCCATGAACACTGAAGCTTTCTTT. V is TRBV12-3 or TRBV12-4 and J is TRBJ1-1; D is unclear. The CDR3 has 14 residues. V gave up 8 bases and J gave up 0 bases, with 13 bases separating them.

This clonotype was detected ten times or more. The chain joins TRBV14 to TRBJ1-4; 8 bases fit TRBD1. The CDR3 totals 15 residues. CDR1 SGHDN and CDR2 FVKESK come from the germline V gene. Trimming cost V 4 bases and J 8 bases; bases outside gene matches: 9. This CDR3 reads CASSPDRGGGEKLFF. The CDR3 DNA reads TGTGCCAGCAGCCCTGACAGGGGAGGCGGCGAAAAACTGTTTTTT.

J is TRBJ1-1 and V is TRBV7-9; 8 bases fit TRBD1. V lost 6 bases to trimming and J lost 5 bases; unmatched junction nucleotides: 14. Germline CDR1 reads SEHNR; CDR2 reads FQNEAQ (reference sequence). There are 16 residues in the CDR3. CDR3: CASRNLRGRGQTEAFF. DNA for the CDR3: TGTGCCAGCAGGAACTTACGAGGCAGGGGGCAAACTGAAGCTTTCTTT.

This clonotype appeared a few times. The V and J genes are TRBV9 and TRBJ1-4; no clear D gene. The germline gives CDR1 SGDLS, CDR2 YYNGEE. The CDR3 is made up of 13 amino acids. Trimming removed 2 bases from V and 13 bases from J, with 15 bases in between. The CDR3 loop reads CASSVGSGDLLFF. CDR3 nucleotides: TGTGCCAGCAGCGTCGGGTCCGGGGATCTACTGTTTTTT.

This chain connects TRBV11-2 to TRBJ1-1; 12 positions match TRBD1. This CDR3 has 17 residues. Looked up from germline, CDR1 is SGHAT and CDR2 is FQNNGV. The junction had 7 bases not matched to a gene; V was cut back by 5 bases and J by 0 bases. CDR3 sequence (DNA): TGTGCCAGCAGCCCCCGGGACAGGGGGCATCTGAACACTGAAGCTTTCTTT. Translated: CASSPRDRGHLNTEAFF.

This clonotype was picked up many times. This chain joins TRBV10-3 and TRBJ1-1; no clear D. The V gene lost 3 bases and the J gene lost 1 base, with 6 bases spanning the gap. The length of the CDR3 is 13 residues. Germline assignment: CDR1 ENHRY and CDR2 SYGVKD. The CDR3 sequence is CAISDLGNTEAFF. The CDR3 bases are TGTGCCATCAGTGACCTAGGGAACACTGAAGCTTTCTTT.

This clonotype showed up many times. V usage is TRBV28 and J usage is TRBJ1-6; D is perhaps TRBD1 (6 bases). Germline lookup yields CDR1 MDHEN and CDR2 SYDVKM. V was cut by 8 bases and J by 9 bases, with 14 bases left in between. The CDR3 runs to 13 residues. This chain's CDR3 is CASGGQGISPLHF. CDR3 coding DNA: TGTGCCAGCGGCGGCCAGGGGATTTCACCCCTCCACTTT.

The DNA of the CDR3 is TGTGCCAGCAGCTGGACCGGGACAGGGTCCCACGAGCAGTACTTC. It translates to CASSWTGTGSHEQYF. This chain links TRBV5-4 with TRBJ2-7; 9 bases are shared with TRBD1. V trimming: 3 bases; J trimming: 5 bases; junction bases outside the gene matches: 9. The CDR3 extends over 15 amino acids. CDR1 and CDR2 from the germline V gene are SGHNT and YYREEE (reference sequence). The full variable domain, in which reference TRBV5-4 and TRBJ2-7 provide the parts outside the CDR3, is ETGVTQSPTHLIKTRGQQVTLRCSSQSGHNTVSWYQQALGQGPQFIFQYYREEENGRGNFPPRFSGLQFPNYSSELNVNALELDDSALYLCASSWTGTGSHEQYFGPGTRLTVT.

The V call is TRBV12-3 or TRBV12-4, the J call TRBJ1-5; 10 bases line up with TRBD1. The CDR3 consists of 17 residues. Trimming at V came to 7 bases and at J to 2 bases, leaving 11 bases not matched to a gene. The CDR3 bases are TGTGCCAGCAACACCGGGACAGGGGCGAAGGGCAATCAGCCCCAGCATTTT. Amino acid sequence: CASNTGTGAKGNQPQHF.

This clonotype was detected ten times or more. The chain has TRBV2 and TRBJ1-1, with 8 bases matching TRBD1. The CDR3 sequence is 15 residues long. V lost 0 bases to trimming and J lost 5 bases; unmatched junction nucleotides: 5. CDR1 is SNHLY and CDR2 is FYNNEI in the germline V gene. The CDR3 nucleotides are TGTGCCAGCAGTGAAGCGTCAGGGGGCGGAACTGAAGCTTTCTTT. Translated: CASSEASGGGTEAFF.

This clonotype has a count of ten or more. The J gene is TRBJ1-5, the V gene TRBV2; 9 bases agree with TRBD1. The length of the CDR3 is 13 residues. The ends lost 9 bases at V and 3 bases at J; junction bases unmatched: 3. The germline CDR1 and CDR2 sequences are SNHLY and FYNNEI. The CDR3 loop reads CASRDRDNQPQHF. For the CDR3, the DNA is TGTGCCAGTAGGGACAGGGACAATCAGCCCCAGCATTTT. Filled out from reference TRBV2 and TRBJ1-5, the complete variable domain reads EPEVTQTPSHQVTQMGQEVILRCVPISNHLYFYWYRQILGQKVEFLVSFYNNEISEKSEIFDDQFSVERPDGSNFTLKIRSTKLEDSAMYFCASRDRDNQPQHFGDGTRLSIL.

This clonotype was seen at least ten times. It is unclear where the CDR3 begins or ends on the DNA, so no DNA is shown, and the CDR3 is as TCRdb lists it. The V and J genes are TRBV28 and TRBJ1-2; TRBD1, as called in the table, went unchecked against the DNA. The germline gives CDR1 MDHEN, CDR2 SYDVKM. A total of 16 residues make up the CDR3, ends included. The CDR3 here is CASSSSDRVLSYGYTF.

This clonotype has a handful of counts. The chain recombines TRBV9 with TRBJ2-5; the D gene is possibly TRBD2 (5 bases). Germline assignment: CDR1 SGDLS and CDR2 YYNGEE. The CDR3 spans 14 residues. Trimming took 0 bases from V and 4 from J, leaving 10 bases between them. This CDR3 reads CASSVVGSVETQYF. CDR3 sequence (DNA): TGTGCCAGCAGCGTAGTCGGTAGCGTAGAGACCCAGTACTTC.

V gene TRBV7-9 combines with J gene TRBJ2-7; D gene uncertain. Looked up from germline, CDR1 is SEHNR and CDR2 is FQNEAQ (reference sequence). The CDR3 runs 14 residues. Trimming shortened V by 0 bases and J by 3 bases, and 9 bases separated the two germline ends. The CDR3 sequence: CASSLALAGYEQYF. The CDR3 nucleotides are TGTGCCAGCAGCTTAGCTTTGGCAGGCTACGAGCAGTACTTC. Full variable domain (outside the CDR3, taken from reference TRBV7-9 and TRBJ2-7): DTGVSQNPRHKITKRGQNVTFRCDPISEHNRLYWYRQTLGQGPEFLTYFQNEAQLEKSRLLSDRFSAERPKGSFSTLEIQRTEQGDSAMYLCASSLALAGYEQYFGPGTRLTVT.

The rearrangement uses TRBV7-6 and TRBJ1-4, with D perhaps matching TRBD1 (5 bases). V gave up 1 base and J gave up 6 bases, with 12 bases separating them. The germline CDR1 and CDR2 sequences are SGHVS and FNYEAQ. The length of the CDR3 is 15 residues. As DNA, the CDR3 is TGTGCCAGCAGCTTAGGGCGGGGCAGGCATGAAAAACTGTTTTTT. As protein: CASSLGRGRHEKLFF.

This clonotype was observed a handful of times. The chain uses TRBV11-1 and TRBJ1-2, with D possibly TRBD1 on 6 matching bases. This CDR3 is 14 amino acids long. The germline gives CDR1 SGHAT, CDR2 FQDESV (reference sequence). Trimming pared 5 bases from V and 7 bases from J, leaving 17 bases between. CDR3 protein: CASSPTGSSGGYTF. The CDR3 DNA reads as TGTGCCAGCAGCCCTACAGGGAGTTCTGGTGGCTACACCTTC.

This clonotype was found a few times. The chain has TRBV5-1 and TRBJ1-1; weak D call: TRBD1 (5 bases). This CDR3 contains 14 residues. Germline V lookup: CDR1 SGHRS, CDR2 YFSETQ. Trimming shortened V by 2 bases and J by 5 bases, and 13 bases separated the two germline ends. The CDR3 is CASSLGVRGTEAFF. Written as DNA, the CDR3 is TGCGCCAGCAGCTTAGGGGTCAGAGGGACTGAAGCTTTCTTT.

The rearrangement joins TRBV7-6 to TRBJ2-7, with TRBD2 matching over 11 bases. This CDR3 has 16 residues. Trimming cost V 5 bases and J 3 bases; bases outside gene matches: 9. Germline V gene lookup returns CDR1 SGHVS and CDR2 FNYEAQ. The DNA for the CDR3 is TGTGCCAGCAGCCCTGTAGTAGCGGGAGGGCGCTACGAGCAGTACTTC. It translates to CASSPVVAGGRYEQYF. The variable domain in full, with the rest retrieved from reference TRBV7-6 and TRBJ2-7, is GAGVSQSPRYKVTKRGQDVALRCDPISGHVSLYWYRQALGQGPEFLTYFNYEAQQDKSGLPNDRFSAERPEGSISTLTIQRTEQRDSAMYRCASSPVVAGGRYEQYFGPGTRLTVT.

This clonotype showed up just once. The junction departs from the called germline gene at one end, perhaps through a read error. The CDR3 is CASSQGFTGELVF. CDR3 nucleotides: TGTGCCAGCAGTCAGGGGTTCACCGGGGAGCTGGTTTTT. The rearrangement joins TRBV12-3 or TRBV12-4 to TRBJ2-2; D possibly corresponds to TRBD1 (6 bases). This CDR3 contains 13 residues.